The 18 T cell receptor beta chains presented below share a single source sample, sequenced in a study of beta chain features in type 1 diabetes. Expressed TCRB transcripts were sequenced because the entire RNA isolate underwent reverse transcription. Here immunoSEQ multiplex PCR was the method, and the copy in TCRdb shows in-frame clones only, minus some. The sample includes more than 120,000 clones, about 9.4% of them seen just once. The sequencing sample was made of naive CD4+ T cells from blood. All receptors derive from a man younger than 35 in good health.

This clone came up a few times. J is TRBJ1-2 and V is TRBV30, with D unresolved. Germline CDR1 is GTSNPN and CDR2 is SVGIG (reference sequence). The CDR3 loop spans 11 amino acids. Trimming cost V 2 bases and J 4 bases, with 5 bases left between them. The CDR3 DNA follows: TGTGCCTGGAGTAGCGCCTATGGCTACACCTTC. This encodes CAWSSAYGYTF.

This chain connects TRBV7-6 to TRBJ1-4, with no clear D. This CDR3 comprises 18 residues. V lost 3 bases and J 8 bases, leaving 25 bases between the germline ends. Germline CDR1 reads SGHVS; CDR2 reads FNYEAQ. Here the CDR3 reads CASSFNPLGLGLLEKLFF. CDR3 bases: TGTGCCAGCAGCTTCAATCCCCTGGGCTTGGGTCTATTGGAAAAACTGTTTTTT.

The genes are TRBV6-6 and TRBJ2-5; 13 bases line up with TRBD2. Germline V gene lookup returns CDR1 MNHNY and CDR2 SVGAGI (reference sequence). The CDR3 is made up of 16 amino acids. V shed 6 bases and J 1 base; nucleotides not matched to a gene: 5. CDR3 nucleotide sequence: TGTGCCAGCAGCCTCGGACTAGCGGGGGCCCAAGAGACCCAGTACTTC. Translated: CASSLGLAGAQETQYF.

This clone was seen only a few times. The chain couples TRBV7-2 to TRBJ2-3, with TRBD2 identical over 11 bases. The germline V gene encodes CDR1 SGHTA and CDR2 FQGNSA. The CDR3 loop spans 16 amino acids. Trimming cost V 0 bases and J 2 bases; bases outside gene matches: 1. CDR3 loop: CASSLASGGATDTQYF. The CDR3 nucleotides read TGTGCCAGCAGCTTAGCTAGCGGGGGGGCCACAGATACGCAGTATTTT. Full variable domain (missing parts from reference TRBV7-2 and TRBJ2-3): GAGVSQSPSNKVTEKGKDVELRCDPISGHTALYWYRQSLGQGLEFLIYFQGNSAPDKSGLPSDRFSAERTGGSVSTLTIQRTQQEDSAVYLCASSLASGGATDTQYFGPGTRLTVL.

V and J are TRBV10-3 and TRBJ2-3; D ambiguous. CDR3 length equals 13 residues. Trimming took off 4 bases at V and 5 bases at J, with 10 bases between the two ends. Germline V gives CDR1 ENHRY, CDR2 SYGVKD. CDR3 in amino acids: CAISGPTGDTQYF. The CDR3 DNA is TGTGCCATCAGTGGCCCTACCGGAGATACGCAGTATTTT.

This clone was detected many times. This sequence joins TRBV4-2 and TRBJ2-2; D unclear. The ends were cut back, 1 base at V and 4 bases at J, with 7 bases in the middle. Per the germline V gene, CDR1 is LGHNA and CDR2 is YNFKEQ. The CDR3 consists of 14 residues. DNA for the CDR3: TGTGCCAGCAGCCAAGGACTCATCACCGGGGAGCTGTTTTTT. Translation gives CASSQGLITGELFF.

This clone occurred a few times. V gene TRBV6-6 combines with J gene TRBJ2-1, with 8 bases matching TRBD1. This CDR3 spans 13 amino acids. The germline CDR1 and CDR2 sequences are MNHNY and SVGAGI (reference sequence). The V and J ends lost 7 bases and 8 bases, in that order; junction bases with no gene match: 7. The chain's CDR3 is CASIDRGQYEQFF. For the CDR3, the DNA is TGTGCCAGCATAGACAGGGGACAATATGAGCAGTTCTTC.

This clone was detected a few times. The gene calls are TRBV11-2 and TRBJ2-2; 14 nucleotides line up with TRBD2. The CDR3 contains 19 residues. With 5 bases clipped from V and 2 bases from J, the junction kept 10 bases outside the gene matches. Per germline, CDR1 SGHAT and CDR2 FQNNGV. The DNA of the CDR3 is TGTGCCAGCAGCCCCTGGGTGGGGACTAGCGGGGGCAACACCGGGGAGCTGTTTTTT. Encoded protein: CASSPWVGTSGGNTGELFF.

V usage is TRBV7-2 and J usage is TRBJ1-5; D not certain. The germline V and J ends were trimmed by 5 bases and 0 bases, with 14 bases remaining between them. The CDR3 length is 16 residues. Germline values: CDR1 SGHTA, CDR2 FQGNSA. The CDR3: CASSISVYDSNQPQHF. CDR3 DNA: TGTGCCAGCAGCATATCAGTTTATGATAGCAATCAGCCCCAGCATTTT.

This clone was seen a few times. This chain links TRBV28 with TRBJ2-3; 8 positions match TRBD1. The CDR3 runs to 14 residues. Germline V gives CDR1 MDHEN, CDR2 SYDVKM. Unmatched junction bases numbered 7, after V lost 5 bases and J lost 6 bases. The CDR3 coding sequence is TGTGCCAGCAGTCTCGGACAGGGTGGGGATACGCAGTATTTT. The encoded protein is CASSLGQGGDTQYF.

This clone was detected a few times. The chain uses TRBV14 and TRBJ1-1, with D possibly TRBD1 on 6 matching bases. V was cut by 2 bases and J by 2 bases, with 15 bases left in between. There are 16 residues in the CDR3. Per germline, CDR1 SGHDN and CDR2 FVKESK. DNA for the CDR3: TGTGCCAGCAGCCAATTGTCAGGGGCCGATAACACTGAAGCTTTCTTT. Protein sequence: CASSQLSGADNTEAFF.

CDR3 bases: TGTGCCAGCAGCTCCGGGACAGGGCGCGCCTACACCTTC. Its translation is CASSSGTGRAYTF. This chain connects TRBV5-6 to TRBJ1-2; TRBD1 matches 9 bases. Germline loops: CDR1 SGHDT, CDR2 YYEEEE. J lost 10 bases, V lost 3 bases, and 7 bases had no gene match. The CDR3 covers 13 residues. The variable domain in full, with the rest retrieved from reference TRBV5-6 and TRBJ1-2, is DAGVTQSPTHLIKTRGQQVTLRCSPKSGHDTVSWYQQALGQGPQFIFQYYEEEERQRGNFPDRFSGHQFPNYSSELNVNALLLGDSALYLCASSSGTGRAYTFGSGTRLTVV.

V usage is TRBV18 and J usage is TRBJ2-1, with D possibly being TRBD2 (5 bases). The CDR3 runs to 15 residues. In germline, CDR1 is KGHSH, CDR2 LQKENI. V lost 6 bases to trimming and J lost 0 bases, with 12 bases between them. CDR3 region: CASSTDSSSYNEQFF. DNA of the CDR3: TGTGCCAGCTCTACGGACTCGAGCTCCTACAATGAGCAGTTCTTC.

The chain couples TRBV2 to TRBJ1-6; TRBD1 is a possible D gene (5 bases). CDR3 length equals 13 residues. The germline V gene has CDR1 SNHLY and CDR2 FYNNEI. The CDR3 DNA follows: TGTGCTTCGACGGGGGGTGGTTACTCACCCCTCCACTTT. As protein: CASTGGGYSPLHF.

A few counts support this clone. V is TRBV19 and J is TRBJ2-5; 10 nucleotides line up with TRBD2. This CDR3 is 16 amino acids long. The junction had 5 bases not matched to a gene; V was cut back by 2 bases and J by 2 bases. Germline-derived CDR1 and CDR2 are LNHDA and SQIVND (reference sequence). The CDR3 DNA reads TGTGCCAGTAGTATAAGGCTAGCGGGGGAACAAGAGACCCAGTACTTC. Protein sequence: CASSIRLAGEQETQYF.

This clone has just a few counts. The CDR3 coding sequence is TGTGCCAGCAGCTTAAGACTAGCGGGGAGCACAGATACGCAGTATTTT. This gives the protein CASSLRLAGSTDTQYF. The chain links TRBV5-4 to TRBJ2-3, with 11 bases fitting TRBD2. Per germline, CDR1 SGHNT and CDR2 YYREEE (reference sequence). The CDR3 is 16 amino acids. Germline trimming cut 2 bases from V and 0 bases from J; bases unmatched to any gene: 2.

J is TRBJ2-1 and V is TRBV4-1, with TRBD2 matching over 8 bases. This CDR3 region has 15 residues. J lost 4 bases, V lost 1 base, and 3 bases had no gene match. Germline CDR1 reads MGHRA; CDR2 reads YSYEKL. CDR3 loop: CASSQAGGGYNEQFF. In DNA, the CDR3 is TGCGCCAGCAGCCAAGCCGGGGGGGGTTACAATGAGCAGTTCTTC.

CDR3 amino acids: CASSPNIRDRPNEQFF. The CDR3 DNA reads as TGTGCCAGCAGCCCAAATATCCGGGACAGACCCAATGAGCAGTTCTTC. The V and J genes are TRBV7-2 and TRBJ2-1; 7 bases map to TRBD1. CDR3 length: 16 amino acids. Germline CDR1 SGHTA, CDR2 FQGNSA. Germline trimming cut 5 bases from V and 6 bases from J; bases unmatched to any gene: 13.